A single TCR beta chain is shown here with its context. The target antigen is unknown. The data derive from a study of shared clonotypes between healthy human individuals. Study-wide results and caveats: Relative to clonotypes present in all four donors, those not shared had lower generation probabilities.

CDR1 and CDR2 (germline): WNHNN, SYGVQD (reference sequence). The CDR3 length is 15 residues. Unmatched junction bases numbered 4, after V lost 4 bases and J lost 3 bases. The protocol was immunoSEQ multiplex PCR, while the TCRdb copy is restricted to in-frame clones and leaves out a portion. The table includes 950,000 to 1,300,000 clones, approximately 70% detected once. Division of CD4+ cells produced a CD45RA+ naive subset and a CD45RA-negative memory subset. The sequencing sample was made of memory CD4+ T cells sorted from blood. The sample's subset: CD45RA-negative fraction. This chain connects TRBV10-1 to TRBJ1-3, with 9 bases aligning to TRBD1. This TCR derives from a man younger than 35 in good health. CDR3 amino acids: CASSAGTGNGNTIYF. CDR3 DNA sequence: TGCGCCAGCAGTGCCGGGACAGGGAATGGAAACACCATATATTTT.